The next 26 T cell receptor beta chains were all read from a single sample in a study of OX40 agonist ivuxolimab in advanced cancers. The assay was immunoSEQ multiplex PCR, and TCRdb's table has in-frame clones only and misses some. The top ten clones hold 9.5% to 15% of a sample with about 36,000 clones, 88% of them seen once. Sequenced material: CD4+ or CD8+ T cells sorted from blood, taken in a trial of the OX40 agonist ivuxolimab. These receptors all stem from an adult with an advanced solid tumor such as melanoma, head and neck, liver or kidney cancer.

This clone was seen a handful of times. This sequence joins TRBV20-1 and TRBJ1-2; D not resolved. Germline CDR1 is DFQATT and CDR2 is SNEGSKA (reference sequence). V was cut by 6 bases and J by 3 bases, with 5 bases left in between. The CDR3 spans 10 residues. The CDR3 bases are TGCAGTGCCCCTCACTATGGCTACACCTTC. Translated, it gives CSAPHYGYTF.

V gene TRBV29-1 combines with J gene TRBJ2-1; 7 nucleotides align to TRBD2. The germline gives CDR1 SQVTM, CDR2 ANQGSEA. The ends lost 1 base at V and 2 bases at J; junction bases unmatched: 8. The CDR3 loop spans 16 amino acids. CDR3 sequence reads: CSVEARGEIAYNEQFF. In nucleotides, the CDR3 is TGCAGCGTTGAAGCCCGGGGGGAGATCGCCTACAATGAGCAGTTCTTC.

V usage is TRBV27 and J usage is TRBJ2-7; D is uncertain. The CDR3 has 13 amino acids. Trimming took off 4 bases at V and 5 bases at J, with 12 bases between the two ends. The V gene's germline CDR1 is MNHEY and CDR2 SMNVEV (reference sequence). CDR3 bases: TGTGCCAGCAGTTGGACCCAGAGACACGAGCAGTACTTC. This codes for CASSWTQRHEQYF.

The J gene is TRBJ2-5, the V gene TRBV28; 7 bases match TRBD1. The J call may be wrong; the DNA end is better matched by TRBJ2-7. The CDR3 covers 15 residues. Germline CDR1 MDHEN, CDR2 SYDVKM. CDR3: CASSPPQGVAYEQYF. CDR3 nucleotides: TGTGCCAGCAGCCCCCCGCAGGGGGTAGCGTACGAGCAGTACTTC.

The chain links TRBV7-9 to TRBJ2-3, with D possibly matching TRBD2 (6 bases). CDR3 length: 14 amino acids. V lost 5 bases and J lost 2, with 11 bases in between. The germline CDR1 and CDR2 sequences are SEHNR and FQNEAQ (reference sequence). CDR3 sequence (DNA): TGTGCCAGCAGCGCCGGGACTCACACAGATACGCAGTATTTT. It translates to CASSAGTHTDTQYF.

This chain joins TRBV5-1 and TRBJ2-7, with D uncertain. CDR1 is SGHRS and CDR2 is YFSETQ in the germline V gene. CDR3 length: 14 amino acids. V lost 0 bases, J lost 2 bases, and 9 bases lay in between. The CDR3 DNA is TGCGCCAGCAGCTTGGATGACCCAGCCTACGAGCAGTACTTC. Amino acids: CASSLDDPAYEQYF.

The chain has TRBV9 and TRBJ2-5; 11 bases match TRBD2. Germline V gene lookup returns CDR1 SGDLS and CDR2 YYNGEE. The CDR3 extends over 19 amino acids. The V and J ends lost 0 bases and 4 bases, in that order; junction bases with no gene match: 14. The CDR3 DNA reads TGTGCCAGCAGCGTAGGCGGGGTAGCGGGAGGGCCAGGTACAGAGACCCAGTACTTC. Translated: CASSVGGVAGGPGTETQYF.

The count of this clone is one. Here the CDR3 reads CSVGGEGERYNEQFF. As DNA, the CDR3 is TGCAGCGTGGGGGGCGAGGGGGAGAGGTATAATGAGCAGTTCTTC. V gene TRBV29-1 combines with J gene TRBJ2-1; D possibly uses TRBD1 or TRBD2 (6 bases each). Germline-derived CDR1 and CDR2 are SQVTM and ANQGSEA. Trimming cost V 6 bases and J 7 bases, with 22 bases left between them. The CDR3 consists of 15 residues.

This sequence joins TRBV5-8 and TRBJ2-7, with no clear D. Trimming stripped 3 bases from V and 2 bases from J, with 21 bases between. Per the germline V gene, CDR1 is SGHTS and CDR2 is YDEGEE. This CDR3 has 17 amino acids. DNA for the CDR3: TGTGCCAGCAGCTGGGCGGATTTAGATAGGTCCGCCTACGAGCAGTACTTC. It encodes CASSWADLDRSAYEQYF.

The V and J genes are TRBV5-4 and TRBJ2-1; a weak D match, TRBD1 (6 bases). The CDR3 is 15 amino acids. The germline CDR1 and CDR2 sequences are SGHNT and YYREEE (reference sequence). V lost 3 bases, J lost 2 bases, and 12 bases lay in between. As DNA, the CDR3 is TGTGCCAGCAGCTCTCGGACAGCTACCTACAATGAGCAGTTCTTC. This sequence encodes CASSSRTATYNEQFF.

This clone has just one count. V gene TRBV6-1 combines with J gene TRBJ2-1; D unclear. Trimming stripped 2 bases from V and 0 bases from J, with 2 bases between. The CDR3 is 13 amino acids. Germline V gives CDR1 MNHNS, CDR2 SASEGT. The CDR3: CASSETSYNEQFF. CDR3 nucleotides: TGTGCCAGCAGTGAAACCTCCTACAATGAGCAGTTCTTC.

The chain carries TRBV18 and TRBJ1-3; D not resolved. CDR1 and CDR2 (germline): KGHSH, LQKENI. With 5 bases removed from V and 5 bases from J, the gap between germline ends came to 13 bases. The CDR3 has 14 residues. The DNA of the CDR3 is TGTGCCAGCTCATCAATGAGGGCCCGAAACACCATATATTTT. Translated, it gives CASSSMRARNTIYF.

By its share, this clone is medium-sized (0.01 to 0.1%). This rearrangement joins TRBV28 to TRBJ2-3; maybe TRBD2 (5 bases). Germline-derived CDR1 and CDR2 are MDHEN and SYDVKM. The V end was cut by 5 bases, the J end by 2 bases, with 11 bases between. The CDR3 contains 14 residues. CDR3 in DNA: TGTGCCAGCAGTATAGCGTTTCCCACAGATACGCAGTATTTT. Translated: CASSIAFPTDTQYF. The full variable domain, with the rest looked up from reference TRBV28 and TRBJ2-3, is DVKVTQSSRYLVKRTGEKVFLECVQDMDHENMFWYRQDPGLGLRLIYFSYDVKMKEKGDIPEGYSVSREKKERFSLILESASTNQTSMYLCASSIAFPTDTQYFGPGTRLTVL.

This clone was seen a single time. The J gene is TRBJ1-1, the V gene TRBV4-2, with D tentatively TRBD1 (6 bases). This CDR3 contains 16 residues. V gave up 0 bases and J gave up 1 base, with 12 bases separating them. The germline V gene has CDR1 LGHNA and CDR2 YNFKEQ. This CDR3 reads CASSQENGQTNTEAFF. DNA for the CDR3: TGTGCCAGCAGCCAAGAAAATGGACAGACGAACACTGAAGCTTTCTTT.

The chain is built from TRBV4-1 and TRBJ2-7, with D perhaps TRBD1 (5 bases). This CDR3 contains 15 residues. The V and J ends lost 2 bases and 0 bases respectively, with 11 bases between them. CDR1 is MGHRA, CDR2 YSYEKL, per germline. CDR3 sequence (DNA): TGCGCCAGCAGCCAAAGACAGTACAGCTCCTACGAGCAGTACTTC. This encodes CASSQRQYSSYEQYF.

This chain links TRBV27 with TRBJ2-2, with 8 bases aligning to TRBD1. Germline CDR1 is MNHEY and CDR2 is SMNVEV (reference sequence). This CDR3 has 16 residues. Unmatched junction bases numbered 9, after V lost 3 bases and J lost 6 bases. As DNA, the CDR3 is TGTGCCAGCAGTTTGTACGCAGGGGGCGCCGCCGGGGAGCTGTTTTTT. This codes for CASSLYAGGAAGELFF.

The J gene is TRBJ2-1, the V gene TRBV7-3, with D tentatively TRBD2 (5 bases). This CDR3 has 16 residues. The ends were cut back, 2 bases at V and 2 bases at J, with 13 bases in the middle. Germline V gene data show CDR1 as SGHTA and CDR2 as FQGTGA. CDR3 loop: CASSLAPAEAYNEQFF. DNA of the CDR3: TGTGCCAGCAGCTTAGCGCCAGCGGAAGCCTACAATGAGCAGTTCTTC.

The chain joins TRBV7-9 to TRBJ1-3; no clear D gene. This CDR3 region has 17 residues. V dropped 2 bases and J dropped 0 bases, with 14 bases sitting between them. CDR1 is SEHNR, CDR2 FQNEAQ, per germline (reference sequence). CDR3 protein: CASSLPATPSSGNTIYF. DNA for the CDR3: TGTGCCAGCAGCTTACCCGCTACTCCGAGCTCTGGAAACACCATATATTTT.

The chain uses TRBV19 and TRBJ1-1; the D gene is possibly TRBD1 (6 bases). Per the germline V gene, CDR1 is LNHDA and CDR2 is SQIVND (reference sequence). Trimming pared 1 base from V and 4 bases from J, leaving 13 bases between. The CDR3 runs to 15 residues. The CDR3 loop reads CASSIAGGDGTEAFF. In DNA, the CDR3 is TGTGCCAGTAGTATAGCTGGGGGCGACGGCACTGAAGCTTTCTTT.

The V gene is TRBV27, the J gene TRBJ2-7, with TRBD1 matching 7 bases. The J segment lost 3 bases and the V segment lost 5 bases, leaving 7 bases of the junction unmatched. The CDR3 is 14 amino acids. Germline CDR1 MNHEY, CDR2 SMNVEV (reference sequence). The CDR3 loop reads CASSMGTALYEQYF. The CDR3 DNA reads TGTGCCAGCAGTATGGGGACAGCTCTCTACGAGCAGTACTTC.

Note on this clone: Distinct nucleotide sequences in the sample also encode this CDR3. This chain uses TRBV29-1 with TRBJ2-7; D possibly corresponds to TRBD2 (5 bases). Trimming stripped 5 bases from V and 3 bases from J, with 14 bases between. CDR1 SQVTM and CDR2 ANQGSEA come from the germline V gene. This CDR3 has 13 residues. The CDR3 loop reads CSVCGGRVYEQYF. The CDR3 DNA sequence: TGCAGCGTTTGCGGAGGACGGGTCTACGAGCAGTACTTC.

In its sample, this clone was seen once. The genes are TRBV6-5 and TRBJ2-7; D not resolved. V was cut by 6 bases and J by 6 bases, with 12 bases left in between. This CDR3 spans 12 amino acids. Germline V gene lookup returns CDR1 MNHEY and CDR2 SVGAGI. This CDR3 reads CASSLHLGEQYF. In DNA, the CDR3 is TGTGCCAGCAGCCTCCATCTGGGCGAGCAGTACTTC.

The J gene is TRBJ2-2, the V gene TRBV15; D may be TRBD2 (6 bases). The CDR3 extends over 16 amino acids. Germline V gene lookup returns CDR1 LNHNV and CDR2 YYDKDF (reference sequence). V was shortened by 0 bases and J by 3 bases, with 11 bases between the two germline ends. CDR3 region: CATSREHTGDTGELFF. The CDR3 nucleotides read TGTGCCACCAGCAGAGAGCACACGGGAGACACCGGGGAGCTGTTTTTT.

The CDR3 bases are TGCAGCGGGACTAGCGGGAGCACAGATACGCAGTATTTT. This gives the protein CSGTSGSTDTQYF. This chain joins TRBV29-1 and TRBJ2-3; 11 bases match TRBD2. With V trimmed by 7 bases and J by 0 bases, 0 bases remained unmatched. This CDR3 contains 13 residues. Germline CDR1 SQVTM, CDR2 ANQGSEA.

This clone was picked up a small number of times. The chain recombines TRBV5-5 with TRBJ2-7; weak D call: TRBD2 (6 bases). Germline lookup yields CDR1 SGHKS and CDR2 YYEKEE (reference sequence). CDR3 length equals 16 residues. V lost 0 bases, J lost 0 bases, and 13 bases lay in between. CDR3 sequence (DNA): TGTGCCAGCAGCTTGGGGGCCGGGAGCCTCTCCTACGAGCAGTACTTC. It translates to CASSLGAGSLSYEQYF.

The chain carries TRBV4-1 and TRBJ2-1, with D maybe TRBD2 (6 bases). Trimming took off 5 bases at V and 2 bases at J, with 10 bases between the two ends. CDR1 MGHRA and CDR2 YSYEKL come from the germline V gene. This CDR3 region has 14 residues. The CDR3 coding sequence is TGCGCCAGCAGCATAGCGGAAACCTACAATGAGCAGTTCTTC. It codes for CASSIAETYNEQFF.